Below, 22 T cell receptor beta chains from the same sample are listed, as sequenced in a study of blood T cell repertoires in COVID-19. Repertoires were generated with immunoSEQ multiplex PCR, while TCRdb's copy carries only in-frame clones and drops some. This repertoire shows 150,000 to 200,000 clones, 70% to 90% found once; its top ten account for roughly 3.5%. The specimen sequenced was peripheral blood. The receptors come from a man aged 55 to 70 with acute or convalescent COVID-19.

The chain joins TRBV6-6 to TRBJ1-5; the D gene is possibly TRBD1 (5 bases). Germline V CDR1 and CDR2: MNHNY, SVGAGI (reference sequence). The CDR3 has 16 amino acids. V was shortened by 5 bases and J by 5 bases, with 19 bases between the two germline ends. The CDR3 DNA reads TGTGCCAGCAGTCGATCCCGTGGGGGGGATGATCAGCCCCAGCATTTT. Its protein product is CASSRSRGGDDQPQHF.

The genes are TRBV4-1 and TRBJ2-4; 8 positions agree with TRBD2. Germline CDR1 reads MGHRA; CDR2 reads YSYEKL. The CDR3 extends over 13 amino acids. V trimming: 7 bases; J trimming: 10 bases; junction bases outside the gene matches: 9. CDR3 in DNA: TGCGCCAGCAAGGGTGGCGGGAGGCTTATTCAGTACTTC. It specifies CASKGGGRLIQYF.

V gene TRBV19 combines with J gene TRBJ1-2; 8 nucleotides agree with TRBD1. J lost 7 bases, V lost 6 bases, and 13 bases had no gene match. This CDR3 is 15 amino acids long. Germline CDR1 and CDR2: LNHDA and SQIVND (reference sequence). CDR3 bases: TGTGCCAGTAGAGATAACCCCAGGGGGCGAATTGGCTACACCTTC. This codes for CASRDNPRGRIGYTF.

The chain employs TRBV28 and TRBJ2-1; 13 bases fit TRBD2. Germline trimming cut 6 bases from V and 10 bases from J; bases unmatched to any gene: 3. There are 13 residues in the CDR3. Germline assignment: CDR1 MDHEN and CDR2 SYDVKM. The CDR3 region is CASSRGLAGEQFF. The CDR3 DNA reads as TGTGCCAGCAGCAGGGGACTAGCGGGAGAGCAGTTCTTC.

The CDR3 DNA is TGTGCCAGCAGCACCCTTTCGGGACACCATGAAAAACTGTTTTTT. Translated: CASSTLSGHHEKLFF. The chain has TRBV7-2 and TRBJ1-4; possible D gene TRBD1, 6 bases. Germline CDR1 is SGHTA and CDR2 is FQGNSA. The CDR3 loop spans 15 amino acids. The V end was cut by 5 bases, the J end by 6 bases, with 16 bases between.

The V and J genes are TRBV3-1 (or the pseudogene TRBV3-2) and TRBJ2-7, with a possible D match to TRBD2 (6 bases). CDR1 is LGHDT and CDR2 is YNNKEL in the germline V gene (reference sequence). The CDR3 contains 14 residues. V lost 4 bases to trimming and J lost 3 bases, with 13 bases between them. CDR3 sequence (DNA): TGTGCCAGCAGCCGGCCGGGACTTCGCTACGAGCAGTACTTC. It translates to CASSRPGLRYEQYF.

J is TRBJ2-1 and V is TRBV20-1; weak D call: TRBD2 (6 bases). Germline V gene data show CDR1 as DFQATT and CDR2 as SNEGSKA (reference sequence). This CDR3 spans 10 amino acids. The V end lost 5 bases, the J end lost 10 bases, and 9 bases lay between the germline ends. The CDR3 spells CSAPRGEQFF. The CDR3 DNA reads TGCAGTGCTCCCCGGGGGGAGCAGTTCTTC.

This sequence joins TRBV5-1 and TRBJ1-3; D uncertain. Per germline, CDR1 SGHRS and CDR2 YFSETQ. Trimming cost V 2 bases and J 2 bases, with 11 bases left between them. This CDR3 region has 15 residues. CDR3 nucleotides: TGCGCCAGCAGCTTATCGGGAAACCCTGGAAACACCATATATTTT. Amino acids: CASSLSGNPGNTIYF.

The V and J genes are TRBV5-8 and TRBJ1-5, with 7 positions matching TRBD1. This CDR3 is built from 15 residues. The V gene's germline CDR1 is SGHTS and CDR2 YDEGEE. The V gene end was trimmed by 7 bases and the J gene end by 3 bases; junction bases not matched to a gene: 10. The chain's CDR3 is CASGRTGTANQPQHF. The CDR3 nucleotides read TGTGCCAGCGGCCGGACCGGGACAGCCAATCAGCCCCAGCATTTT.

The rearrangement uses TRBV5-5 and TRBJ1-5; no definite D call. V lost 2 bases and J lost 0, with 9 bases in between. CDR3 length: 15 residues. CDR1 is SGHKS and CDR2 is YYEKEE in the germline V gene (reference sequence). CDR3 sequence (DNA): TGTGCCAGCAGCTTATTAGTTGATAGCAATCAGCCCCAGCATTTT. This gives the protein CASSLLVDSNQPQHF.

The genes are TRBV4-1 and TRBJ2-3; D is unresolved. The V end lost 1 base, the J end lost 2 bases, and 7 bases lay between the germline ends. The germline CDR1 and CDR2 sequences are MGHRA and YSYEKL. This CDR3 has 14 residues. The CDR3 protein is CASSQADSTDTQYF. For the CDR3, the DNA is TGCGCCAGCAGCCAAGCCGACTCCACAGATACGCAGTATTTT.

The J gene is TRBJ1-1, the V gene TRBV5-8, with D uncertain. This CDR3 spans 13 amino acids. V lost 3 bases and J 1 base, leaving 7 bases between the germline ends. Germline CDR1 SGHTS, CDR2 YDEGEE. The CDR3 sequence: CASSSDKNTEAFF. CDR3 coding DNA: TGTGCCAGCAGCTCCGACAAGAACACTGAAGCTTTCTTT. The full variable domain, its missing parts supplied by reference TRBV5-8 and TRBJ1-1, is EAGVTQSPTHLIKTRGQQATLRCSPISGHTSVYWYQQALGLGLQFLLWYDEGEERNRGNFPPRFSGRQFPNYSSELNVNALELEDSALYLCASSSDKNTEAFFGQGTRLTVV.

The CDR3 loop is CVRGRGIRDYEQYF. CDR3 DNA sequence: TGTGTCCGGGGGCGGGGGATCAGGGACTACGAGCAGTACTTC. The rearrangement links TRBV19 to TRBJ2-7, with a possible D match to TRBD2 (7 bases). The CDR3 is 14 amino acids. Germline assignment: CDR1 LNHDA and CDR2 SQIVND (reference sequence).

This CDR3 is CASSLSDSAQYF. The CDR3 DNA is TGTGCCAGTAGTCTCTCGGACTCAGCGCAGTACTTC. V and J are TRBV19 and TRBJ2-7; possibly TRBD2 for D (5 bases). Trimming took off 5 bases at V and 9 bases at J, with 14 bases between the two ends. The CDR3 loop spans 12 amino acids. Per germline, CDR1 LNHDA and CDR2 SQIVND (reference sequence).

This CDR3 is CASSLGASVNTGELFF. Written as DNA, the CDR3 is TGTGCCAGCAGTTTAGGGGCCAGCGTGAACACCGGGGAGCTGTTTTTT. The chain carries TRBV28 and TRBJ2-2; a possible D gene is TRBD1 (5 bases). Germline assignment: CDR1 MDHEN and CDR2 SYDVKM. The CDR3 runs to 16 residues. Trimming pared 2 bases from V and 1 base from J, leaving 11 bases between.

The chain couples TRBV7-8 to TRBJ2-5; the D gene is possibly TRBD1 (5 bases). This CDR3 is built from 15 residues. V was cut by 2 bases and J by 1 base, with 11 bases left in between. Per germline, CDR1 SGHVS and CDR2 FQNEAQ. The CDR3 DNA reads as TGTGCCAGCAGCTTACGGCAGGGTCGCCAAGAGACCCAGTACTTC. Its protein is CASSLRQGRQETQYF.

In this sample, this clone turned up once. This chain uses TRBV28 with TRBJ1-1; TRBD1 might be the D (6 bases). The CDR3 has 14 amino acids. V lost 3 bases and J 1 base, leaving 9 bases between the germline ends. Germline CDR1 reads MDHEN; CDR2 reads SYDVKM. CDR3 DNA: TGTGCCAGCAGTTTTGGGGGGGCGAACACTGAAGCTTTCTTT. Its translation: CASSFGGANTEAFF.

The rearrangement uses TRBV4-2 and TRBJ2-2; 11 bases agree with TRBD1. Per germline, CDR1 LGHNA and CDR2 YNFKEQ. The length of the CDR3 is 17 residues. The ends lost 4 bases at V and 7 bases at J; junction bases unmatched: 11. CDR3 sequence: CASSLAGTGGFGGELFF. The CDR3 DNA reads TGTGCCAGCAGCCTCGCCGGGACAGGGGGGTTTGGCGGGGAGCTGTTTTTT.

This sequence joins TRBV6-5 and TRBJ1-2, with D hard to call. From germline, CDR1 is MNHEY and CDR2 SVGAGI. There are 13 residues in the CDR3. The V end lost 0 bases, the J end lost 8 bases, and 10 bases lay between the germline ends. The CDR3 sequence is CASSYSSFEGYTF. The DNA of the CDR3 is TGTGCCAGCAGTTACTCGAGTTTTGAAGGCTACACCTTC.

The V gene is TRBV19, the J gene TRBJ2-3, with 10 bases lining up with TRBD1. The CDR3 has 14 residues. CDR1 is LNHDA and CDR2 is SQIVND in the germline V gene (reference sequence). V trimming: 7 bases; J trimming: 10 bases; junction bases outside the gene matches: 11. The CDR3 reads CASTGTGEGTSQYF. The CDR3 DNA reads as TGTGCCAGTACGGGGACAGGGGAGGGGACGTCGCAGTATTTT.

This chain joins TRBV7-8 and TRBJ2-6; 7 nucleotides align to TRBD1. Germline V gene sequence: CDR1 SGHVS, CDR2 FQNEAQ. J was trimmed by 0 bases and V by 5 bases; bases with no gene match: 10. The CDR3 is 18 amino acids. The CDR3 DNA sequence: TGTGCCAGCAGCCGGGGAACAGGGGAGTTCTCTGGGGCCAACGTCCTGACTTTC. It is translated as CASSRGTGEFSGANVLTF.

This clone was detected only once. This chain joins TRBV7-9 and TRBJ2-7; 9 nucleotides agree with TRBD1. J lost 5 bases, V lost 7 bases, and 9 bases had no gene match. CDR3 length equals 14 residues. Germline lookup yields CDR1 SEHNR and CDR2 FQNEAQ (reference sequence). The CDR3 spells CASTNQGQGDEQYF. CDR3 bases: TGTGCCAGCACCAACCAGGGACAGGGTGACGAGCAGTACTTC.